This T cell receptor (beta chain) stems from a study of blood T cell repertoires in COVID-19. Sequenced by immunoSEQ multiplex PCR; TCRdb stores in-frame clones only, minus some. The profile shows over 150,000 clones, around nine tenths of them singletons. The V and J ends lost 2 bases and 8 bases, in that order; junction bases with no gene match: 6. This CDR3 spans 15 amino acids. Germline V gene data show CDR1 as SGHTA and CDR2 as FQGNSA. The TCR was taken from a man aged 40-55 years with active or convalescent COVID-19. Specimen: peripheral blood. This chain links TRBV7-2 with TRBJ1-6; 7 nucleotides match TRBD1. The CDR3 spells CASSLLGQRDSPLHF. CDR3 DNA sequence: TGTGCCAGCAGCTTATTGGGACAGAGGGATTCACCCCTCCACTTT.